This T cell receptor (beta chain) was retrieved from a study of control samples from healthy donors and cancer patients. The CDR3 has 14 amino acids. The V gene lost 6 bases and the J gene lost 0 bases, with 9 bases spanning the gap. Per the germline V gene, CDR1 is ENHRY and CDR2 is SYGVKD. Produced via immunoSEQ multiplex PCR; TCRdb's table is partial and in-frame only. Of about 96,000 clones listed, more than 80% were seen once; the top ten hold 8%. The V gene is TRBV10-3, the J gene TRBJ2-1; D might be TRBD1 or TRBD2, each matching 6 bases. Input material: blood. This clonotype was sampled from a man aged 18 to 30 in good health. The chain's CDR3 is CAIRGGSSYNEQFF. Written as DNA, the CDR3 is TGTGCCATCAGGGGGGGCAGCTCCTACAATGAGCAGTTCTTC.